These 30 T cell receptor beta chains were sequenced from one sample in a study of regulatory T cells in long-lasting Graves disease. Time point here: newly diagnosed GD, antithyroid drugs for less than 3 months. PBMCs were the source of the RNA used for TCR sequencing. Researchers made TCR beta libraries by using iRepertoire HTBI primers and running Arm-PCR on CDR3 regions. TCRdb passed the multiplex PCR reads through MiXCR, listing each CDR3 protein once. The table has about 220,000 distinct CDR3 sequences, 15% to 20% seen once. The sample in question was peripheral blood mononuclear cells (PBMCs), obtained at new diagnosis, from a patient treated with antithyroid drugs. These receptors originate from a female donor with Graves disease.

This clonotype was seen many times. The rearrangement links TRBV10-2 to TRBJ2-7; 9 bases fit TRBD1. The J segment lost 4 bases and the V segment lost 6 bases, leaving 7 bases of the junction unmatched. The CDR3 length is 14 residues. Germline V CDR1 and CDR2: WSHSY, SAAADI. The CDR3 loop reads CASRTGTGNYEQYF. The DNA for the CDR3 is TGCGCCAGCAGAACCGGGACAGGGAATTACGAGCAGTACTTC.

V and J are TRBV11-2 and TRBJ2-2; the D call may be TRBD1 or TRBD2 (6 bases each). The V end lost 2 bases, the J end lost 2 bases, and 12 bases lay between the germline ends. The CDR3 runs to 16 residues. CDR1 is SGHAT and CDR2 is FQNNGV in the germline V gene. CDR3 DNA: TGTGCCAGCAGCTTAAGGGGGGCTATTAACACCGGGGAGCTGTTTTTT. Protein product: CASSLRGAINTGELFF. The variable domain in full, completed from reference TRBV11-2 and TRBJ2-2, reads EAGVAQSPRYKIIEKRQSVAFWCNPISGHATLYWYQQILGQGPKLLIQFQNNGVVDDSQLPKDRFSAERLKGVDSTLKIQPAKLEDSAVYLCASSLRGAINTGELFFGEGSRLTVL.

This clonotype was detected many times. The CDR3 reads CSARDIAGGNYEQYF. Written as DNA, the CDR3 is TGCAGTGCTAGAGATATAGCGGGAGGAAACTACGAGCAGTACTTC. This chain links TRBV20-1 with TRBJ2-7, with 10 bases aligning to TRBD2. The CDR3 length is 15 residues. V shed 0 bases, J shed 3 bases, and the junction held 5 bases outside the gene matches. Germline CDR1 DFQATT, CDR2 SNEGSKA (reference sequence).

This clonotype was counted at least ten times. J is TRBJ1-1 and V is TRBV18; TRBD1 agrees at 8 bases. The CDR3 sequence is 13 residues long. The V segment lost 4 bases and the J segment 11 bases; nucleotides outside the gene matches: 9. Germline V CDR1 and CDR2: KGHSH, LQKENI. The CDR3 region has the DNA TGTGCCAGCTCACTTTCACAGGGGGAACTGGCTTTCTTT. Its protein product is CASSLSQGELAFF.

This clonotype was detected many times. The CDR3 DNA reads TGTGCCAGCAGTTACCTCGGACAGACCTACGAGCAGTACTTC. It specifies CASSYLGQTYEQYF. The V call is TRBV6-5, the J call TRBJ2-7, with D possibly matching TRBD1 (6 bases). Germline CDR1 is MNHEY and CDR2 is SVGAGI. CDR3 size: 14 residues. With 2 bases removed from V and 2 bases from J, the gap between germline ends came to 10 bases.

The J gene is TRBJ2-1, the V gene TRBV25-1, with unresolved D. The CDR3 extends over 15 amino acids. The V gene's germline CDR1 is MGHDK and CDR2 SYGVNS. Trimming stripped 1 base from V and 3 bases from J, with 10 bases between. The CDR3 protein is CASSESIGIYNEQFF. CDR3 bases: TGTGCCAGCAGTGAATCCATAGGGATCTACAATGAGCAGTTCTTC.

This clonotype has ten or more counts. Being one base from a much bigger clone, this may be a read error. V is TRBV28 and J is TRBJ1-1; no clear D gene. Germline assignment: CDR1 MDHEN and CDR2 SYDVKM. There are 15 residues in the CDR3. The CDR3 reads CAGSSWNSMNTEAFF. In nucleotides, the CDR3 is TGTGCCGGCAGTTCCTGGAACAGCATGAACACTGAAGCTTTCTTT.

On this clonotype: This probably arose from a read error, given a far larger clone one base away. The chain has TRBV7-2 and TRBJ1-2, with 7 positions matching TRBD1. In germline, CDR1 is SGHTA, CDR2 FQGNSA. Losses at the gene ends were 2 bases for V and 8 bases for J; bases not matched to a gene: 8. The CDR3 has 14 amino acids. This CDR3 is CASSLLGTAEGYTF. The CDR3 nucleotides are TGTGCCAGCAGCTTATTGGGGACAGCGGAAGGCTACACCTTC.

This clonotype has only a few counts. The chain uses TRBV13 and TRBJ2-1; D may be TRBD2 (5 bases). The ends were cut back, 5 bases at V and 3 bases at J, with 17 bases in the middle. This CDR3 is built from 16 residues. CDR1 PRHDT and CDR2 FYEKMQ come from the germline V gene (reference sequence). Here the CDR3 reads CASSTREKRYYNEQFF. DNA of the CDR3: TGTGCCAGCAGCACCCGGGAAAAGAGGTACTACAATGAGCAGTTCTTC.

This clonotype was seen at least ten times. This chain joins TRBV6-1 and TRBJ1-1, with a tentative D call TRBD1 (6 bases). Germline V gene lookup returns CDR1 MNHNS and CDR2 SASEGT. The V gene lost 4 bases and the J gene lost 1 base, with 13 bases spanning the gap. The CDR3 runs to 15 residues. The CDR3 DNA follows: TGTGCCAGCAGTGGCCCCCGGGACACGAACACTGAAGCTTTCTTT. It encodes CASSGPRDTNTEAFF.

In this sample, this clonotype turned up many times. V usage is TRBV7-3 and J usage is TRBJ2-1; a weak D match, TRBD2 (6 bases). The germline CDR1 and CDR2 sequences are SGHTA and FQGTGA. The CDR3 spans 15 residues. V was pared by 3 bases and J by 3 bases, with 12 bases between. Here the CDR3 reads CASSLGGDGYNEQFF. CDR3 DNA: TGTGCCAGCAGCTTGGGGGGAGATGGCTACAATGAGCAGTTCTTC. Full variable domain (missing parts from reference TRBV7-3 and TRBJ2-1): GAGVSQTPSNKVTEKGKYVELRCDPISGHTALYWYRQSLGQGPEFLIYFQGTGAADDSGLPNDRFFAVRPEGSVSTLKIQRTERGDSAVYLCASSLGGDGYNEQFFGPGTRLTVL.

This clonotype was detected many times. J is TRBJ2-3 and V is TRBV4-2, with unresolved D. The CDR3 loop spans 16 amino acids. Germline V CDR1 and CDR2: LGHNA, YNFKEQ. V dropped 0 bases and J dropped 0 bases, with 10 bases sitting between them. The CDR3 DNA sequence: TGTGCCAGCAGCCAAGACTCCAGTGCTAGCACAGATACGCAGTATTTT. This gives the protein CASSQDSSASTDTQYF.

Ten or more counts support this clonotype. This sequence joins TRBV6-2 or TRBV6-3 and TRBJ2-1, with 10 positions matching TRBD2. The length of the CDR3 is 15 residues. Germline CDR1 reads MNHEY; CDR2 reads SVGEGT. The J segment lost 2 bases and the V segment lost 6 bases, leaving 4 bases of the junction unmatched. The CDR3 loop reads CASSEGLATYNEQFF. For the CDR3, the DNA is TGTGCCAGCAGCGAGGGACTAGCGACCTACAATGAGCAGTTCTTC.

This clonotype was picked up a small number of times. The J gene is TRBJ2-5, the V gene TRBV25-1; TRBD2 is a possible D gene (6 bases). CDR3 length equals 15 residues. V was shortened by 2 bases and J by 4 bases, with 14 bases between the two germline ends. Per the germline V gene, CDR1 is MGHDK and CDR2 is SYGVNS. This CDR3 is CASSERWGGIETQYF. CDR3 nucleotide sequence: TGTGCCAGCAGTGAACGATGGGGAGGAATAGAGACCCAGTACTTC.

In its sample, this clonotype was seen many times. J is TRBJ2-1 and V is TRBV11-2; D is possibly TRBD1 (6 bases). Deletions cut 5 bases from V and 5 bases from J, with 13 bases between. Germline CDR1 and CDR2: SGHAT and FQNNGV. The CDR3 is 14 residues long. The CDR3 DNA reads as TGTGCCAGCAGCCTAGCAGGACAGAACAATGAGCAGTTCTTC. It codes for CASSLAGQNNEQFF.

This chain uses TRBV5-1 with TRBJ1-1, with 7 bases matching TRBD1. CDR3 length equals 16 residues. With 4 bases clipped from V and 4 bases from J, the junction kept 13 bases outside the gene matches. CDR1 and CDR2 from the germline V gene are SGHRS and YFSETQ. CDR3 sequence: CASSQPAGGGVTEAFF. CDR3 nucleotides: TGCGCCAGCAGCCAACCGGCAGGGGGTGGGGTCACTGAAGCTTTCTTT.

The table lists this clonotype with a few counts. The chain employs TRBV6-2 or TRBV6-3 and TRBJ2-1; no reliable D call. This CDR3 contains 14 residues. Trimming removed 0 bases from V and 5 bases from J, with 8 bases in between. The germline V gene has CDR1 MNHEY and CDR2 SVGEGT. The CDR3 loop is CASSYSPLDNEQFF. The CDR3, as DNA: TGTGCCAGCAGTTACTCCCCCCTAGACAATGAGCAGTTCTTC.

On this clonotype itself: This is likely an artifact of a read error, given a far larger clone one base away. This sequence joins TRBV11-2 and TRBJ2-1; possibly TRBD2 for D (6 bases). There are 14 residues in the CDR3. From germline, CDR1 is SGHAT and CDR2 FQNNGV. The germline V and J ends were trimmed by 2 bases and 10 bases, with 15 bases remaining between them. The CDR3 protein is CASSLTEGSYEQFF. The CDR3 DNA sequence: TGTGCCAGCAGCTTAACGGAGGGGTCCTACGAGCAGTTCTTC.

The table lists this clonotype with many counts. The chain combines TRBV5-1 with TRBJ2-1; D is perhaps TRBD2 (6 bases). The CDR3 is 14 amino acids. V was shortened by 5 bases and J by 2 bases, with 11 bases between the two germline ends. CDR1 and CDR2 from the germline V gene are SGHRS and YFSETQ. The CDR3 protein is CASRLGLPYNEQFF. CDR3 nucleotides: TGCGCCAGCAGACTCGGACTACCCTACAATGAGCAGTTCTTC.

This clonotype was seen repeatedly, ten times or more. The chain employs TRBV4-1 and TRBJ2-7; 9 positions agree with TRBD2. This CDR3 is built from 18 residues. Trimming removed 4 bases from V and 5 bases from J; junction bases left unmatched: 18. The germline V gene has CDR1 MGHRA and CDR2 YSYEKL. The CDR3 sequence: CASSPWPASGDGVDEQYF. CDR3 nucleotides: TGCGCCAGCAGCCCCTGGCCGGCTAGCGGGGACGGGGTGGACGAGCAGTACTTC.

This clonotype was seen ten or more times. The chain couples TRBV6-1 to TRBJ2-1; possibly TRBD2 for D (6 bases). The CDR3 spans 11 residues. In germline, CDR1 is MNHNS, CDR2 SASEGT. The V gene lost 8 bases and the J gene lost 10 bases, with 12 bases spanning the gap. This chain's CDR3 is CASGGMGEQFF. CDR3 bases: TGTGCCAGCGGCGGGATGGGCGAGCAGTTCTTC.

The V call is TRBV20-1, the J call TRBJ2-1; 8 bases line up with TRBD2. After removal of 6 bases from V and 4 bases from J, the junction contained 8 bases not matched to a gene. CDR3 length: 14 residues. From germline, CDR1 is DFQATT and CDR2 SNEGSKA (reference sequence). The CDR3 is CSAPPLAGYNEQFF. In nucleotides, the CDR3 is TGCAGTGCCCCCCCGCTAGCGGGTTACAATGAGCAGTTCTTC.

This clonotype occurred many times. The chain has TRBV30 and TRBJ2-5; D may be TRBD2 (6 bases). Germline CDR1 is GTSNPN and CDR2 is SVGIG (reference sequence). The V and J ends lost 5 bases and 2 bases respectively, with 12 bases between them. The CDR3 has 13 residues. The CDR3 loop is CAWALAVQETQYF. The CDR3 DNA follows: TGTGCCTGGGCTTTAGCGGTACAAGAGACCCAGTACTTC.

The CDR3 DNA reads as TGTGCCAGTAGTATCCTATCGGGGTCCTTCGGCACCGGGGAGCTGTTTTTT. Translating gives CASSILSGSFGTGELFF. The genes are TRBV19 and TRBJ2-2; TRBD2 might be the D (5 bases). V lost 3 bases and J 4 bases, leaving 18 bases between the germline ends. Germline V gene lookup returns CDR1 LNHDA and CDR2 SQIVND (reference sequence). The CDR3 has 17 amino acids.

This clonotype was recorded at least ten times. This chain joins TRBV19 and TRBJ1-6; 9 nucleotides match TRBD1. CDR1 and CDR2 from the germline V gene are LNHDA and SQIVND (reference sequence). V lost 5 bases and J lost 9; bases outside the gene matches: 5. The length of the CDR3 is 14 residues. The CDR3 DNA follows: TGTGCCAGTAGTGCCGACAGGGGGGGTTCACCCCTCCACTTT. Residues: CASSADRGGSPLHF.

This clonotype came up many times. The V gene is TRBV12-3 or TRBV12-4, the J gene TRBJ2-5, with D tentatively TRBD1 (6 bases). CDR3 length: 14 residues. The V end was cut by 2 bases, the J end by 4 bases, with 11 bases between. The CDR3 DNA reads TGTGCCAGCAGTTTATACAGGGCGGCAGAGACCCAGTACTTC. Its translation is CASSLYRAAETQYF.

Many counts were recorded for this clonotype. The chain recombines TRBV3-1 with TRBJ1-1; D gene uncertain. Per germline, CDR1 LGHDT and CDR2 YNNKEL (reference sequence). Trimming pared 7 bases from V and 1 base from J, leaving 13 bases between. The CDR3 runs 14 residues. The CDR3 sequence is CASKSLPENTEAFF. The CDR3 DNA sequence: TGTGCCAGCAAGTCTCTTCCGGAGAACACTGAAGCTTTCTTT.

This clonotype was picked up many times. CDR3 sequence: CASSPGGGFETQYF. The CDR3 DNA reads as TGTGCCAGCAGCCCCGGGGGGGGTTTCGAGACCCAGTACTTC. The rearrangement links TRBV11-1 to TRBJ2-5; the match to TRBD2 covers 8 bases. J gave up 5 bases and V 5 bases, and 7 bases lay outside the gene matches. Germline CDR1 reads SGHAT; CDR2 reads FQDESV (reference sequence). The CDR3 runs 14 residues.

This clonotype was counted ten times or more. V gene TRBV11-2 combines with J gene TRBJ2-7, with D possibly being TRBD1 (7 bases). The CDR3 totals 14 residues. The V end lost 1 base, the J end lost 5 bases, and 12 bases lay between the germline ends. Germline CDR1 and CDR2: SGHAT and FQNNGV. The CDR3 DNA sequence: TGTGCCAGCAGCTTAGGTACCAGGGGGGACGAGCAGTACTTC. Amino acid sequence: CASSLGTRGDEQYF.

This clonotype has at least ten counts. An end of the junction differs from the germline gene, which may be a read error. J is TRBJ1-2 and V is TRBV15, with D possibly matching TRBD1 (6 bases). The CDR3 runs 12 residues. CDR1 and CDR2 from the germline V gene are LNHNV and YYDKDF (reference sequence). The chain's CDR3 is CATSRDQGNTYF. The CDR3, as DNA: TGTGCCACCAGCAGAGATCAGGGGAATACATACTTC.